The rows below give T cell receptor beta chains drawn from one sample of a study of blood T cell repertoires in COVID-19. The assay was immunoSEQ multiplex PCR, and TCRdb's table has in-frame clones only and misses some. The sample includes tens of thousands of clones, over 70% of them seen just once. Sequenced sample: peripheral blood. The receptors were sampled from a man between 60 and 75 years old with acute or convalescent COVID-19. CDR3s include the opening cysteine and the closing phenylalanine or tryptophan. D genes are given only for firm matches. Clone sizes are given selectively: once, few, many, or a class where the clone is expanded.

D gene,J gene,clone size,V gene,CDR3 DNA,CDR3 protein
-,TRBJ2-7,-,TRBV5-8,TGTGCCAGCAGGGAAGTAGGAGCCTACGAGCAGTACTTC,CASREVGAYEQYF
-,TRBJ1-5,-,TRBV12-3/TRBV12-4,TGTGCCAGCAGTTTCGGGGTGGATCAGCCCCAGCATTTT,CASSFGVDQPQHF
-,TRBJ1-4,-,TRBV25-1,TGTGCCAGCAGTGACAGGGAAACTAATGAAAAACTGTTTTTT,CASSDRETNEKLFF
TRBD1,TRBJ1-2,once,TRBV7-9,TGTGCCAGCACCTCGGACAGGCTTAAGGCTGGCTACACCTTC,CASTSDRLKAGYTF
TRBD1,TRBJ2-7,once,TRBV18,TGTGCCAGCTCACGGTTGGGGACAGGGGCATACGAGCAGTACTTC,CASSRLGTGAYEQYF
TRBD1,TRBJ1-2,-,TRBV29-1,TGCAGCGTGCGTACAGGGGCGGCCAGCTATGGCTACACCTTC,CSVRTGAASYGYTF
-,TRBJ2-5,few,TRBV5-1,TGCGCCAGCAGCTTGACTAGCTATGGGGAGACCCAGTACTTC,CASSLTSYGETQYF
-,TRBJ2-1,-,TRBV29-1,TGCAGCAAGCAGGGTTCTTACAATGAGCAGTTCTTC,CSKQGSYNEQFF
TRBD1,TRBJ1-3,few,TRBV10-3,TGTGCCATCAGCGGACAGGGTAGAGGGACTGGAAACACCATATATTTT,CAISGQGRGTGNTIYF
-,TRBJ2-7,-,TRBV6-2/TRBV6-3,TGTGCCAGCAGTTACGGCGGGGCCGACTACTACGAGCAGTACTTC,CASSYGGADYYEQYF
-,TRBJ1-2,-,TRBV19,TGTGCCAGTAGTATGCCGGGAACAGACTATGGCTACACCTTC,CASSMPGTDYGYTF
-,TRBJ2-1,few,TRBV7-3,TGTGCCAGCAGCTTAGCGAACAATGAGCAGTTCTTC,CASSLANNEQFF
-,TRBJ2-1,once,TRBV10-3,TGTGCCATCAAACCGACAGGAGCCGGTGAGCAGTTCTTC,CAIKPTGAGEQFF
-,TRBJ1-5,-,TRBV11-2,TGTGCCAGCAGCTTAGAAGGGGCGCAGCCCCAGCATTTT,CASSLEGAQPQHF
TRBD1,TRBJ1-6,-,TRBV3-1/TRBV3-2,TGTGCCAGCAGCCTCGGGACAGCTTCCTATAATTCACCCCTCCACTTT,CASSLGTASYNSPLHF
TRBD1,TRBJ2-7,once,TRBV9,TGTGCCAGCAGCGTACGCCCGGGACAGGGGTCCGAGCAGTACTTC,CASSVRPGQGSEQYF
-,TRBJ2-5,-,TRBV5-1,TGCGCCAGCAGCTTGTCGGGGGAAGAGACCCAGTACTTC,CASSLSGEETQYF
-,TRBJ2-5,-,TRBV7-3,TGTGCCAGCAGCCCCACGGGACTGCAAGAGACCCAGTACTTC,CASSPTGLQETQYF
-,TRBJ1-5,-,TRBV15,TGTGCCACCAGCAGAACAGATAGCAATCAGCCCCAGCATTTT,CATSRTDSNQPQHF
-,TRBJ1-1,few,TRBV4-2,TGTGCCAGCAGCCTTCCTGGGGGGGTTGGTGAAGCTTTCTTT,CASSLPGGVGEAFF
TRBD1,TRBJ2-7,-,TRBV19,TGTGCCAGTAGTATACGACAGGGTAGCTCCTACGAGCAGTACTTC,CASSIRQGSSYEQYF
TRBD1,TRBJ1-5,-,TRBV6-2/TRBV6-3,TGTGCCAGCAGCCTCGACAGGGACGGACAGCCCCAGCATTTT,CASSLDRDGQPQHF
-,TRBJ1-2,few,TRBV24-1,TGTGCCACTATTGACGGAGCGTTTAGCTACACCTTC,CATIDGAFSYTF
-,TRBJ1-1,once,TRBV4-2,TGTGCCAGCAGCCAGCCGACAGCGAACACTGAAGCTTTCTTT,CASSQPTANTEAFF
TRBD1,TRBJ1-5,-,TRBV19,TGTGCCAGTAGTATTGACAGGGATAGCAATCAGCCCCAGCATTTT,CASSIDRDSNQPQHF
TRBD1,TRBJ1-4,-,TRBV7-9,TGTGCCAGCAGCTTAGGGAGGACAGGGGCCATCACTAATGAAAAACTGTTTTTT,CASSLGRTGAITNEKLFF
-,TRBJ1-5,once,TRBV7-9,TGTGCCAGCAGCTTGTCAGGGTTAAATCAGCCCCAGCATTTT,CASSLSGLNQPQHF
TRBD1,TRBJ2-1,-,TRBV7-3,TGTGCCAGCAGCACTGGACAGGGCCAAGGGCAGTTCTTC,CASSTGQGQGQFF
TRBD1,TRBJ1-2,few,TRBV6-6,TGTGCCAGCAGAGACACAGGGGGCGCTGACTATGGCTACACCTTC,CASRDTGGADYGYTF
-,TRBJ1-4,-,TRBV7-2,TGTGCCAGCAGGCTCAGGGGTTTCAATGAAAAACTGTTTTTT,CASRLRGFNEKLFF
-,TRBJ1-2,once,TRBV6-5,TGTGCCAGCAGTCCCCAGGAGGTACATGGCTACACCTTC,CASSPQEVHGYTF
TRBD1,TRBJ2-1,-,TRBV19,TGTGCCAGTAGTACTGACAGGGGGCAGTTCTTC,CASSTDRGQFF
-,TRBJ2-1,-,TRBV9,TGTGCCAGCAGCGTGGGAGCCGACTCCTACAATGAGCAGTTCTTC,CASSVGADSYNEQFF
-,TRBJ2-7,medium-sized,TRBV7-9,TGTGCCAGCAGCCACGCGCGGGACGCCGTGGAGCAGTACTTC,CASSHARDAVEQYF
-,TRBJ1-4,-,TRBV19,TGTGCCAGTAGGTCCGGGGGTCAAAAACTGTTTTTT,CASRSGGQKLFF
-,TRBJ1-3,-,TRBV6-2/TRBV6-3,TGTGCCAGCAGCTCCAACCTTATATCGACGGGGAGACGAGGAAACACCATATATTTT,CASSSNLISTGRRGNTIYF
-,TRBJ1-2,-,TRBV5-1,TGCGCCAGCAGCTTGGGAGTATATGGCTACACCTTC,CASSLGVYGYTF
TRBD1,TRBJ2-7,-,TRBV7-8,TGTGCCAGCAGCTTAGTCATGGGACAGGTACGCGGCGAGCAGTACTTC,CASSLVMGQVRGEQYF
TRBD1,TRBJ2-1,few,TRBV5-1,TGCGCCAGCAGCGTATCCGGGACAGGGGGCTCCAATGAGCAGTTCTTC,CASSVSGTGGSNEQFF
-,TRBJ2-1,-,TRBV6-4,TGTGCCAGCAGTGAACCCGGAAGAATAGGGGTGGTGGACAATGAGCAGTTCTTC,CASSEPGRIGVVDNEQFF
-,TRBJ2-1,-,TRBV6-2/TRBV6-3,TGTGCCAGCAGTTACAGCCAGGTCTACAATGAGCAGTTCTTC,CASSYSQVYNEQFF
-,TRBJ1-2,-,TRBV27,TGTGCCAGCAGGGGAACCAGGACAGCCTCCCATGGCTACACCTTC,CASRGTRTASHGYTF
TRBD1,TRBJ1-5,once,TRBV2,TGTGCCAGCACTAGGAGGACTGGGACAGGGGGCCTGGGTCAGCCCCAGCATTTT,CASTRRTGTGGLGQPQHF
TRBD1,TRBJ1-2,-,TRBV5-1,TGCGCCAGCAGCTTTATCTCAGGGGGTTCTAACTATGGCTACACCTTC,CASSFISGGSNYGYTF
-,TRBJ2-2,-,TRBV9,TGTGCCAGCAGCGTAGGTCCCCCTGCCGGGGAGCTGTTTTTT,CASSVGPPAGELFF
-,TRBJ2-3,-,TRBV6-5,TGTGCCAGCATCGAACATTTGACAGATACGCAGTATTTT,CASIEHLTDTQYF
-,TRBJ1-5,-,TRBV27,TGTGCCACCTCTAGGGAGGGGCGGGGAAATCAGCCCCAGCATTTT,CATSREGRGNQPQHF
TRBD1,TRBJ1-3,few,TRBV25-1,TGTGCCAGCAGTGAACTGACAGGGGGCGCATCTGGAAACACCATATATTTT,CASSELTGGASGNTIYF
-,TRBJ1-6,-,TRBV6-2/TRBV6-3,TGTGCCAGCAGTTACTCGAATTTACTCTTGAGCTCCTATAATTCACCCCTCCACTTT,CASSYSNLLLSSYNSPLHF